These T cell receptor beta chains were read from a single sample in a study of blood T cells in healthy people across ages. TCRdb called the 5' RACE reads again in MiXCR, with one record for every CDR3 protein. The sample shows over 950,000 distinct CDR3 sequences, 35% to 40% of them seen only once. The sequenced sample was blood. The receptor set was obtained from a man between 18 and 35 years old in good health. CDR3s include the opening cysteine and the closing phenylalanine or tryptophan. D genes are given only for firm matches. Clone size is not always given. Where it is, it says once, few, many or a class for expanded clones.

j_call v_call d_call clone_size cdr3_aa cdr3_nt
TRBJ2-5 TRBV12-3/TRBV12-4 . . CASSLNHGPSKGQYF TGTGCCAGCAGTTTAAATCATGGTCCCTCGAAGGGGCAGTACTTC
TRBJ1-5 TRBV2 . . CASTGYSNQPQHF TGTGCCAGCACGGGGTATAGCAATCAGCCCCAGCATTTT
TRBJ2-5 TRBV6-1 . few CASSEGLGIQETQYF TGTGCCAGCAGTGAGGGACTGGGGATCCAAGAGACCCAGTACTTC
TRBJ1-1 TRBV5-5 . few CASSPWGTLNTEAFF TGTGCCAGCAGCCCATGGGGGACGCTTAACACTGAAGCTTTCTTT
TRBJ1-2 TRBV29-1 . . CSVEVHPRYRSGYTF TGCAGCGTTGAAGTTCATCCCCGTTACAGGTCTGGCTACACCTTC
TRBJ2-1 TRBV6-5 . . CASSYSTEDSHNEQFF TGTGCCAGCAGTTACTCGACGGAAGATAGCCACAATGAGCAGTTCTTC
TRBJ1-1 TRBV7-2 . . CASSLRLRPGANTEAFF TGTGCCAGCAGCTTAAGACTAAGGCCGGGGGCGAACACTGAAGCTTTCTTT
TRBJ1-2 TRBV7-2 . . CASSLERQSYGCTF TGTGCCAGCAGCTTAGAGAGACAGTCCTATGGCTGCACCTTC
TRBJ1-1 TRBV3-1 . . CASSPATTRTKAFF TGTGCCAGCAGCCCTGCGACAACGAGGACTAAAGCTTTCTTT
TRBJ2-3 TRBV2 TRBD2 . CASRAFTSADTQYF TGTGCCAGCAGGGCCTTTACTAGCGCCGATACGCAGTATTTT
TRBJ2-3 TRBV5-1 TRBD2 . CASSFWSPGTSTADTQYF TGCGCCAGCAGCTTCTGGAGTCCCGGGACTAGTACCGCAGATACGCAGTATTTT
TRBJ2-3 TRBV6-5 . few CASSYVGTGESSTDTQYF TGTGCCAGCAGTTACGTCGGCACGGGAGAGAGTAGCACAGATACGCAGTATTTT
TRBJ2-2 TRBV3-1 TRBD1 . CASSQFTGDDTGELFF TGTGCCAGCAGCCAATTCACAGGGGACGACACCGGGGAGCTGTTTTTT
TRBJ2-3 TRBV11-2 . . CASSTPGHTQYF TGTGCCAGCAGCACCCCCGGTCACACGCAGTATTTT
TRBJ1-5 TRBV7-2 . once CASSSNRDQPQHF TGTGCCAGCAGCTCAAATCGGGATCAGCCCCAGCATTTT
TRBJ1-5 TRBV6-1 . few CASSPTGPVEPQHF TGTGCCAGCAGTCCCACAGGGCCTGTGGAGCCCCAGCATTTT
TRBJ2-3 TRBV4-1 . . CASSYSPITADTQYF TGCGCCAGCAGCTATTCCCCCATTACCGCAGATACGCAGTATTTT
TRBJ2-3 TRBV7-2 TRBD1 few CASSPQGGVRNTDTQYF TGTGCCAGCAGCCCACAGGGGGGCGTGAGAAACACAGATACGCAGTATTTT
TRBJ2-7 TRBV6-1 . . CASSESGHFEQYF TGTGCCAGCAGTGAGTCCGGCCATTTTGAGCAGTACTTC
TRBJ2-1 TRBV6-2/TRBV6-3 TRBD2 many CASSPERGYNEQFF TGTGCCAGCAGCCCAGAGCGGGGGTACAATGAGCAGTTCTTC
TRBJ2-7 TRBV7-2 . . CASSSRARVQAFYEQYF TGTGCCAGCAGCTCACGCGCAAGGGTACAGGCATTCTACGAGCAGTACTTC
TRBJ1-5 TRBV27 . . CASSLQSGVDQPQHF TGTGCCAGCAGTTTACAGTCCGGGGTTGATCAGCCCCAGCATTTT
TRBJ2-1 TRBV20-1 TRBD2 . CSARVGTSGGGQQFF TGCAGTGCTAGAGTAGGGACTAGCGGGGGTGGGCAGCAGTTCTTC
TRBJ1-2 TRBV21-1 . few CASSKIIGTGSGYTF TGTGCCAGCAGCAAAATTATCGGGACAGGGAGCGGCTACACCTTC
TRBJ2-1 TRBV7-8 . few CASSLGGIDEQFF TGTGCCAGCAGCTTAGGGGGAATCGATGAGCAGTTCTTC
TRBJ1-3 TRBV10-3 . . CAIRGLQGSGNTIYF TGTGCCATCAGGGGCCTTCAGGGTTCTGGAAACACCATATATTTT
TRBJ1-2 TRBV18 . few CASSPEGTDGYTF TGTGCCAGCTCACCTGAGGGAACGGATGGCTACACCTTC
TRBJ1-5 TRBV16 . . CASILTLDKRGNQPQHF TGTGCCAGCATCCTGACACTAGACAAGCGGGGGAATCAGCCCCAGCATTTT
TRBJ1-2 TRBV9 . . CAGSVQDRANYGYTF TGTGCCGGCAGCGTCCAGGACAGAGCTAACTATGGCTACACCTTC
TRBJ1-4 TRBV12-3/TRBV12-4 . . CASSPGSYEKLFF TGTGCCAGCAGCCCCGGGTCCTACGAAAAACTGTTTTTT
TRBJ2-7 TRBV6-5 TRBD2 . CASREGGSYEQYF TGTGCCAGCAGGGAGGGAGGGTCCTACGAGCAGTACTTC
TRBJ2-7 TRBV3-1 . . CASSQDYGGSYEQYF TGTGCCAGCAGCCAAGATTATGGCGGCTCCTACGAGCAGTACTTC
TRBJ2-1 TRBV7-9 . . CASSLGRGPHDEQFF TGTGCCAGCAGCTTAGGGCGGGGGCCCCACGATGAGCAGTTCTTC
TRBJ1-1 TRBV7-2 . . CASSLGPGKNTEAFF TGTGCCAGCAGCTTAGGGCCGGGAAAGAACACTGAAGCTTTCTTT
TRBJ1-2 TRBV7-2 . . CASSLVVAPDYGYTF TGTGCCAGCAGCTTAGTGGTCGCGCCAGACTATGGCTACACCTTC
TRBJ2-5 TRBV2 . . CASSEAGAGSWETQYF TGTGCCAGCAGTGAAGCAGGGGCAGGGAGTTGGGAGACCCAGTACTTC
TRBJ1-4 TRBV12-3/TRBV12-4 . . CASSPWQTRERGSIWEKLFF TGTGCCAGCAGCCCCTGGCAGACCCGGGAGAGGGGCAGTATCTGGGAAAAACTGTTTTTT
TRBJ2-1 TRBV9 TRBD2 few CASSVGTSDYNEQFF TGTGCCAGCAGCGTCGGGACTAGCGACTACAATGAGCAGTTCTTC
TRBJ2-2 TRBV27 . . CVSSLSGELFF TGTGTCAGCAGTTTATCCGGGGAGCTGTTTTTT
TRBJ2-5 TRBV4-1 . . CASSLGTPGKETQYF TGCGCCAGCAGCCTTGGGACTCCCGGCAAAGAGACCCAGTACTTC
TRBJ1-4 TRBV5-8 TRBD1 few CASNLGQGYEKLFF TGTGCCAGCAACCTGGGACAGGGGTACGAAAAACTGTTTTTT
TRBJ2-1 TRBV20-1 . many CSASSTDGGNEQFF TGCAGTGCTAGCTCCACCGACGGGGGCAATGAGCAGTTCTTC
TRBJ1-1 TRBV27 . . CASSFEVGGGREAFF TGTGCCAGCAGTTTCGAGGTCGGCGGCGGCAGGGAAGCTTTCTTT
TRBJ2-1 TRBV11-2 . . CASSLGSTADEQFF TGTGCCAGCAGCTTAGGTTCGACGGCGGATGAGCAGTTCTTC
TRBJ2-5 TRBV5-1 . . CASSTSDSASGNEQYF TGCGCCAGCAGCACAAGTGACAGCGCCTCGGGGAATGAGCAGTACTTC
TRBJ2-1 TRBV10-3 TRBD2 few CAISGTGTSSYNEQFF TGTGCCATCAGTGGGACCGGGACTAGCTCCTACAATGAGCAGTTCTTC
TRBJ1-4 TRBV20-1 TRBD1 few CSARPGPGQGSATNEKLFF TGCAGTGCTAGACCCGGACCCGGACAGGGGAGTGCAACTAATGAAAAACTGTTTTTT
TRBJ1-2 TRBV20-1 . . CSARDSKTANYGYTF TGCAGTGCTAGAGATTCGAAGACAGCTAACTATGGCTACACCTTC